The present entry profiles one T cell receptor (beta chain) with its context. This clonotype was recorded at least ten times. This receptor's antigen is unknown. Base qualities were left out, and no much larger clone turns up one base away. Moderately to severely active disease, a Clinical Activity Score of at least 3, a NOSPECS grade of at least 4, and a duration under 3 months were present in ophthalmopathy patients. Patients with uncontrolled infections, other autoimmune diseases, pregnancy or lactation were excluded. Diagnoses were based on clinical symptoms, serum thyroxine and TRAb, thyroid ultrasound and orbital computed tomography. Ficoll-Paque density gradient centrifugation was used to isolate PBMCs from around 10 ml of fresh peripheral blood. Trizol reagent was used to extract total RNA, and RNA quality was then checked on an Agilent 2100 Bioanalyzer. This sample is part of a study of T cells in Graves' hyperthyroidism and ophthalmopathy (dated by TCRdb to about 2019). Regarding the complete study: Peripheral blood samples were taken at the time of initial diagnosis, prior to any treatment. Thyroid tissue and blood T-cell repertoires from six Graves' hyperthyroidism patients were also compared in the study. According to the paper, TCR Vbeta CDR3 sequencing was carried out on over 130 peripheral blood samples, which came from 40 to 45 ophthalmopathy, some 73 hyperthyroidism and approximately 17 progressor patients. Whether ophthalmopathy could be predicted prospectively was tested in an independent validation cohort made up of 18 to 20 hyperthyroidism patients plus 17 patients who later progressed to ophthalmopathy. The 100 discovery patients were randomly divided into training and test sets at a 7:3 ratio. A discovery cohort of about a hundred patients, roughly 40 with Graves' ophthalmopathy and under 60 with stable Graves' hyperthyroidism, was used to find distinguishing TCR V-J signatures. Following sampling, methimazole starting at 30 mg daily was given to hyperthyroidism patients, and high-dose intravenous methylprednisolone was given to ophthalmopathy patients.

Results the study describes overall, beyond this receptor: A 13 V-J signature model separated ophthalmopathy from stable hyperthyroidism, with approximately 87% sensitivity and just under 84% specificity in cross-validation and 80%/75% in testing. No statistical method was used to fix the sample size in advance, and group allocation was not hidden from the investigators. In validation, the model predicted progression to ophthalmopathy with roughly 70% sensitivity and 72% to 75% specificity, a median of roughly seven months before onset. Blood samples also contained most of the expanded thyroid clonotypes (frequency above 0.001), which suggests that blood repertoires may reflect thyroid immune responses.

CDR1 and CDR2, looked up from the germline V gene (reference sequence), are SEHNR and FQNEAQ. The CDR3 goes from the cysteine to the phenylalanine over 16 residues. Only the CDR3 DNA stays, 48 bases, in frame from base 1. Trimming accounts for 6 bases at V and 0 bases at J, while the number of junction bases matched to no gene is 8. The TCR beta CDR3 regions were amplified from the RNA transcripts. A first-round RT-PCR of the TCR CDR3 used the HTBI primer set with the Qiagen OneStep RT-PCR kit. Libraries were constructed in a second round of multiplex PCR, after which size selection and purification were performed. Paired-end sequencing of the libraries was performed with 100 bp reads on an Illumina HiSeq2000. Processing in the source paper ran as follows. SOAPnuke was used to process the raw data, removing reads that contained adapters or uncalled bases, had a mean Phred below 15, or lacked an exact match to the constant primer or identifier. COPE v1.2.5 was used to merge the high-quality paired reads, and each unique nucleotide sequence was defined as a clonotype. MiTCR v1.1 was used to align clonotypes to the IMGT TRBV, TRBD and TRBJ reference segments. The analysis included only V-J combinations with a frequency above 0.0001, which together covered roughly 99% of the repertoires. The TCS score was defined as the ratio of F50 (clonal expansion) to E x V (chaos), calculated using BLOSUM62-based TCRdist between CDR3 peptides within each V-J. Welch's t-statistics and random forest reduced fewer than 600 V-J features to 10 to 15, which were used in a naive Bayes classifier (R e1071). TCRdb reanalyzed the raw reads on its own, using fastp at Q25 for trimming and MiXCR for clone calling, and kept in-frame beta chains. Entries are consolidated by CDR3 protein sequence, retaining the most common genes and DNA. The V and J calls follow TCRdb's processing rather than the paper's. The sample table shows fewer than 450,000 distinct CDR3 sequences, and about 14% are seen once. The top ten constitute under 30% of the sample.

The TCR sequence derives from a man aged 45-60 years with Graves' ophthalmopathy. The chain is assembled from TRBV7-9 and TRBJ2-3, with 8 junctional bases fitting TRBD2. Material for sequencing was blood. The nucleotide sequence is TGTGCCAGCAGGCGGACTAGCTTCTCAAGCACAGATACGCAGTATTTT. Its amino acids are CASRRTSFSSTDTQYF.